This T cell receptor (beta chain) was observed in a study of blood T cell repertoires in COVID-19. Study in general: Sources were T cells, B-cell-depleted T cells, or PBMCs; the material itself was cDNA or gDNA.

There are 12 residues in the CDR3. V shed 6 bases and J shed 8 bases, with 10 bases lying between them. Original processing notes: Reference gene primer amplification yielded estimated nucleated cell counts. Assay used: immunoSEQ multiplex PCR; TCRdb lists only in-frame clones, some missing. That table supplies the V and J calls and clone size; D and trimming were determined from the DNA. The table records more than 100,000 clones, 85% of them present only once. V and J are TRBV12-3 or TRBV12-4 and TRBJ1-4, with D unclear. Sequencing input: peripheral blood. This clonotype was obtained from a man older than 75 with acute or convalescent COVID-19. Written as DNA, the CDR3 is TGTGCCAGCAGACGGGAGAACGAAAAACTGTTTTTT. Protein: CASRRENEKLFF.